This T cell receptor beta chain was recovered during a study of cytomegalovirus exposure and HLA in healthy donors. At collection, donors were nominally healthy, but unrecorded immune exposures were probable. The CDR3 loop spans 15 amino acids. Looked up from germline, CDR1 is SQVTM and CDR2 is ANQGSEA. The ends lost 0 bases at V and 0 bases at J; junction bases unmatched: 3. Vbeta (60) and Jbeta (13) primers were used in the PCR. TCRdb's copy holds only in-frame clones and misses some; the assay was immunoSEQ multiplex PCR. The data show roughly 140,000 clones, with approximately 70% seen just once and 1.5% to 2% held by the top ten.

Material for sequencing was PBMCs. The origin of this receptor is a woman in her twenties or thirties in good health and CMV-seronegative. This chain joins TRBV29-1 and TRBJ2-7; the match to TRBD1 covers 9 bases. This CDR3 is CSVEDPGQGSYEQYF. The DNA for the CDR3 is TGCAGCGTTGAAGATCCGGGACAGGGCTCCTACGAGCAGTACTTC.